The subject of this entry is one T cell receptor beta chain. The entry originates in a study of T cells in Graves' hyperthyroidism and ophthalmopathy. In germline, CDR1 is SEHNR, CDR2 FQNEAQ (reference sequence). V dropped 7 bases and J dropped 4 bases, with 7 bases sitting between them. The CDR3 runs 12 residues. RNA transcripts provided the source from which TCR beta CDR3 regions were amplified. HTBI primers were employed in a first-round RT-PCR of the TCR CDR3. TCRdb re-called the multiplex PCR reads through MiXCR, storing one row per CDR3 protein. The sample gives about 400,000 distinct CDR3 sequences, over 12% of which show up once; 25% to 30% is in the top ten.

This chain links TRBV7-9 with TRBJ2-2; no reliable D call. This receptor was taken from a man in his fifties with Graves' ophthalmopathy. The sequenced sample consisted of blood. The CDR3 DNA is TGTGCCAGCACGGGCGCCACCGGGGAGCTGTTTTTT. Translation: CASTGATGELFF.